The entry that follows covers one T cell receptor beta chain sequence. Its cognate antigen is unknown. This specimen comes from a study of beta chain features in type 1 diabetes. Study results and limitations: Moderately but significantly shorter TCRB CDR3s were found in Type 1 diabetes patients in all four CD4+ subsets.

The investigators reverse transcribed all of the isolated RNA, so they sequenced expressed TCRB transcripts. Sequenced by immunoSEQ multiplex PCR; TCRdb stores in-frame clones only, minus some. The data hold 640,000 or so clones, with around 15% observed a single time. Via the markers CD45RO/CCR7/CD25/CD127/CD95/CD27, stem cell-like memory, regulatory, central memory and naive CD4+ cells were sorted. V lost 4 bases, J lost 10 bases, and 14 bases lay in between. The CDR3 consists of 12 residues. Germline V gene data show CDR1 as SGHRS and CDR2 as YFSETQ. This chain connects TRBV5-1 to TRBJ2-5, with a possible D match to TRBD1 (5 bases). This TCR derives from a man younger than 35 with type 1 diabetes. The specimen was naive CD4+ T cells from blood. The CDR3 here is CASSPKTEDQYF. The CDR3 coding sequence is TGCGCCAGCAGCCCCAAGACAGAAGACCAGTACTTC.